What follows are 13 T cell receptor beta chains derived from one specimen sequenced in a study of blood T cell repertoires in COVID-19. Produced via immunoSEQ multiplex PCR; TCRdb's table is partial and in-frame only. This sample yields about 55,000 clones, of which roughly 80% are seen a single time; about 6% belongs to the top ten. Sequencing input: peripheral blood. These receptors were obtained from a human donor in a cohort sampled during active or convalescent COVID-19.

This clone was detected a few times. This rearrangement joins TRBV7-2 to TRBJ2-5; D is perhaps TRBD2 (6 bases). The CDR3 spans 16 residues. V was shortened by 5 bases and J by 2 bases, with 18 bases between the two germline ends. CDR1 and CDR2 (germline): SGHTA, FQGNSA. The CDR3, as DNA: TGTGCCAGCAGCAACGCCGTGGTGCGGGGACAAGAGACCCAGTACTTC. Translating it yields CASSNAVVRGQETQYF.

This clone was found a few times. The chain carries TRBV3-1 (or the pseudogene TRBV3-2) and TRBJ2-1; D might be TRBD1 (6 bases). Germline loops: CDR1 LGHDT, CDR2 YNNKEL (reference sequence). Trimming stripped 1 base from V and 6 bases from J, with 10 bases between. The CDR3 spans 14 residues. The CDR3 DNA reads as TGTGCCAGCAGCCAAGGCACAGGGTCCAATGAGCAGTTCTTC. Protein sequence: CASSQGTGSNEQFF.

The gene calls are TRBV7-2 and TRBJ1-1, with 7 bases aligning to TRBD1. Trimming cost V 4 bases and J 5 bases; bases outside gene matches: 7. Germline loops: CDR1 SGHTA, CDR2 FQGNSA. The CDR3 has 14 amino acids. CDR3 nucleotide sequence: TGTGCCAGCAGCTACCGGGACAGCGAGACTGAAGCTTTCTTT. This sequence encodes CASSYRDSETEAFF.

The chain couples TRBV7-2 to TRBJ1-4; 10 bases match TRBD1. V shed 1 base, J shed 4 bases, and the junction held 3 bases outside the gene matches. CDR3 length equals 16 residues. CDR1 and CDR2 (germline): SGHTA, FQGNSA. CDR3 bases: TGTGCCAGCAGCTTAGGGGGGACAGGGGATAATGAAAAACTGTTTTTT. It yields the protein CASSLGGTGDNEKLFF.

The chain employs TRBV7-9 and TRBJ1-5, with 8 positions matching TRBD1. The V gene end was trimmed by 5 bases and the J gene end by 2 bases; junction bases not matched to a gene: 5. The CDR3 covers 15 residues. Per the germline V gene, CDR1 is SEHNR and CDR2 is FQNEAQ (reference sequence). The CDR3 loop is CASSPQGAGNQPQHF. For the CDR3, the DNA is TGTGCCAGCAGCCCTCAGGGGGCGGGCAATCAGCCCCAGCATTTT.

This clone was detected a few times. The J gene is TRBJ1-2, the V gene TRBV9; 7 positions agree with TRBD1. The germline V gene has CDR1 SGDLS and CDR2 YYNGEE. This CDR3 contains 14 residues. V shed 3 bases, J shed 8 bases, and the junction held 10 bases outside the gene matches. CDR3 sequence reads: CASSGLNRGGGYTF. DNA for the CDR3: TGTGCCAGCAGCGGACTTAACAGGGGAGGCGGCTACACCTTC.

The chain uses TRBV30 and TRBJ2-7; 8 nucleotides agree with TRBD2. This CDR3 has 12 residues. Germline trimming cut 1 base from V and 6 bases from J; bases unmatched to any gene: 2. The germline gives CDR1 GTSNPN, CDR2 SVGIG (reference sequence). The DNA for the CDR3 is TGTGCCTGGAGTGGGACTAGCACCGAGCAGTACTTC. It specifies CAWSGTSTEQYF.

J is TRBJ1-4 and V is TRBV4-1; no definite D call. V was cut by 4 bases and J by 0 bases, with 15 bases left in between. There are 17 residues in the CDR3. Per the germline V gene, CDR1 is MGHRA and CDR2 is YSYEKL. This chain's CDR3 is CASSLREGSATNEKLFF. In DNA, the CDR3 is TGCGCCAGCAGCCTAAGGGAGGGAAGCGCAACTAATGAAAAACTGTTTTTT.

CDR3 loop: CASSRWTSGGDTDTQYF. CDR3 DNA: TGTGCCAGCAGCAGATGGACTAGCGGGGGGGACACAGATACGCAGTATTTT. The gene calls are TRBV2 and TRBJ2-3, with TRBD2 identical over 15 bases. The CDR3 sequence is 17 residues long. The germline V gene encodes CDR1 SNHLY and CDR2 FYNNEI. After removal of 6 bases from V and 2 bases from J, the junction contained 6 bases not matched to a gene.

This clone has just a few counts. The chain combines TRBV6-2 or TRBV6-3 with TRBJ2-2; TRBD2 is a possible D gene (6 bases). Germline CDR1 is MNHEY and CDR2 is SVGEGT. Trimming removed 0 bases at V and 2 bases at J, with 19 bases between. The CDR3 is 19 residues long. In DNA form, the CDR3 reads TGTGCCAGCAGTTACTCCCTTGATCCACGGGACTTTAACACCGGGGAGCTGTTTTTT. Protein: CASSYSLDPRDFNTGELFF.

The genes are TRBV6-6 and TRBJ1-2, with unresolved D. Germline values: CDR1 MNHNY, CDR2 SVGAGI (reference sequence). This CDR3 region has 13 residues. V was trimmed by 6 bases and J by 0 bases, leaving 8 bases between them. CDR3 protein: CASSPTSNYGYTF. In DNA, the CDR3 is TGTGCCAGCAGCCCCACTTCTAACTATGGCTACACCTTC.

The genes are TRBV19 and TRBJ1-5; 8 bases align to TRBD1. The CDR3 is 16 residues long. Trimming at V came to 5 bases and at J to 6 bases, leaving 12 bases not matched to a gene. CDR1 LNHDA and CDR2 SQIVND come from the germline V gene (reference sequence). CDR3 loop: CASSGYMDRAGQPQHF. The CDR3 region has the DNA TGTGCCAGTAGTGGATACATGGACAGGGCTGGTCAGCCCCAGCATTTT.

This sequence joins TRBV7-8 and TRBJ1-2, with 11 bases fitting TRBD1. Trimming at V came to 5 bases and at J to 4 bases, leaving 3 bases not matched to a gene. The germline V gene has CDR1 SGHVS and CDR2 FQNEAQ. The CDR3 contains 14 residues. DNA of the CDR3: TGTGCCAGCAGCCCCGGGACAGGGGGCTATGGCTACACCTTC. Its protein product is CASSPGTGGYGYTF.